The present TCR beta chain was sequenced within a study of T cell responses to AZD1222 COVID-19 vaccine. Germline V gene sequence: CDR1 SGHRS, CDR2 YFSETQ. CDR3 length: 15 amino acids. Germline trimming cut 4 bases from V and 1 base from J; bases unmatched to any gene: 5. Produced via immunoSEQ multiplex PCR; TCRdb's table is partial and in-frame only. This table holds roughly 110,000 clones, about 90% found once. Points on this clone: The sample has other DNA sequences that encode this CDR3 too.

This chain links TRBV5-1 with TRBJ1-1, with 9 bases aligning to TRBD1. The source was peripheral blood, collected 28 days after the second AZD1222 dose. The clonotype was recovered from an adult who received the AZD1222 COVID-19 vaccine. CDR3: CASSLAGQGNTEAFF. CDR3 DNA sequence: TGCGCCAGCAGCCTAGCGGGACAGGGGAACACTGAAGCTTTCTTT.